Presented here are 9 T cell receptor beta chains from one specimen sequenced in a study of shared clonotypes between healthy human individuals (dated by TCRdb to 2020 to 2022). The library came from the immunoSEQ multiplex PCR assay. TCRdb holds this immuneACCESS table with in-frame rearrangements only. Some clones are missing; in checked studies, unresolved V genes explain under half, and the rest has no known cause. Recorded for this sample are under 1 million clones; about 96% of them occurred a single time. The ten biggest clones cover less than 0.25% of the sample. CD8 naive samples were CD45RO-negative cells positively selected for CCR7, giving a CD45RA+CCR7+ population that excluded TemRA cells. The specimen was naive CD8+ T cells sorted from blood. The cell subset or site label, read with the paper, signifies: CD45RA+CCR7+. All receptors derive from a man younger than 45 in good health.

The V call is TRBV15, the J call TRBJ2-1; 13 bases map to TRBD2. V gave up 1 base and J gave up 0 bases; unmatched junction bases: 3. The CDR3 has 18 residues. Germline assignment: CDR1 LNHNV and CDR2 YYDKDF (reference sequence). The CDR3 sequence is CATSRGTSGRGSYNEQFF. Here the CDR3 DNA reads TGTGCCACCAGCAGAGGGACTAGCGGGAGAGGCTCCTACAATGAGCAGTTCTTC. The variable domain in full, completed from reference TRBV15 and TRBJ2-1, reads DAMVIQNPRYQVTQFGKPVTLSCSQTLNHNVMYWYQQKSSQAPKLLFHYYDKDFNNEADTPDNFQSRRPNTSFCFLDIRSPGLGDTAMYLCATSRGTSGRGSYNEQFFGPGTRLTVL.

The V gene is TRBV7-2, the J gene TRBJ1-1, with TRBD1 matching over 8 bases. V gave up 1 base and J gave up 1 base; unmatched junction bases: 8. CDR1 and CDR2 (germline): SGHTA, FQGNSA. The CDR3 consists of 17 residues. In nucleotides, the CDR3 is TGTGCCAGCAGCTTAGGGTTGACAGGGGTTTCGAACACTGAAGCTTTCTTT. Translation: CASSLGLTGVSNTEAFF.

J is TRBJ2-7 and V is TRBV7-9, with 8 bases that match TRBD1. Germline V gives CDR1 SEHNR, CDR2 FQNEAQ (reference sequence). The CDR3 totals 14 residues. J lost 2 bases, V lost 2 bases, and 2 bases had no gene match. The CDR3 DNA is TGTGCCAGCAGCTTATCGGGACAGGCCTACGAGCAGTACTTC. Translated: CASSLSGQAYEQYF.

The V and J genes are TRBV4-2 and TRBJ2-1, with D maybe TRBD2 (5 bases). The CDR3 consists of 17 residues. Trimming shortened V by 0 bases and J by 3 bases, and 15 bases separated the two germline ends. CDR1 and CDR2 from the germline V gene are LGHNA and YNFKEQ. The CDR3 protein is CASSQDDRGPLYNEQFF. CDR3 coding DNA: TGTGCCAGCAGCCAAGATGACCGCGGGCCGCTCTACAATGAGCAGTTCTTC.

This chain uses TRBV5-4 with TRBJ2-5; TRBD1 matches at 9 bases. The CDR3 has 16 amino acids. After removal of 3 bases from V and 5 bases from J, the junction contained 11 bases not matched to a gene. Germline V gives CDR1 SGHNT, CDR2 YYREEE (reference sequence). The CDR3, as DNA: TGTGCCAGCAGCTCTCCAGGACAGGGGACTCCGGAGACCCAGTACTTC. Protein: CASSSPGQGTPETQYF.

The V call is TRBV6-5, the J call TRBJ1-2; 9 bases align to TRBD1. The CDR3 totals 15 residues. Trimming took 6 bases from V and 5 from J; bases not matched to a gene: 10. The germline V gene has CDR1 MNHEY and CDR2 SVGAGI. This CDR3 reads CASRTAGTGLYGYTF. The CDR3 DNA is TGTGCCAGCAGGACAGCCGGGACAGGGCTTTATGGCTACACCTTC.

The chain carries TRBV5-5 and TRBJ2-3; a possible D gene is TRBD1 (6 bases). V gave up 0 bases and J gave up 7 bases, with 15 bases separating them. CDR1 and CDR2 (germline): SGHKS, YYEKEE (reference sequence). CDR3 length: 15 residues. The CDR3 sequence is CASSLADGGSNTQYF. CDR3 DNA: TGTGCCAGCAGCTTGGCCGATGGGGGCTCGAATACGCAGTATTTT.

The rearrangement uses TRBV9 and TRBJ2-7; D may be TRBD1 or TRBD2 (6 bases each). Germline CDR1 reads SGDLS; CDR2 reads YYNGEE. V was pared by 4 bases and J by 6 bases, with 11 bases between. This CDR3 comprises 12 residues. CDR3 DNA: TGTGCCAGCAGCCCTGGGGGGCTCGAGCAGTACTTC. Encoded protein: CASSPGGLEQYF.

V usage is TRBV19 and J usage is TRBJ2-5; TRBD1 agrees at 7 bases. CDR1 is LNHDA and CDR2 is SQIVND in the germline V gene (reference sequence). J gave up 4 bases and V 6 bases, and 5 bases lay outside the gene matches. The length of the CDR3 is 13 residues. The CDR3 is CASSLTGSETQYF. CDR3 in DNA: TGTGCCAGTAGCCTGACAGGGTCAGAGACCCAGTACTTC.